These T cell receptor beta chains were read from a single sample in a study of control samples from healthy donors and cancer patients. The method was immunoSEQ multiplex PCR; TCRdb's version includes in-frame clones alone and lacks a portion of them. The sample shows about 95,000 clones, 88% of them seen only once. Sequenced material: blood. These TCRs come from a woman aged 70-85 years in good health. Each CDR3 is given with its conserved first and last residue. The D gene is left open where the match is weak. A row's size may be missing; if present it is once, few, many or a size class.

d_call | clone_size | j_call | cdr3_length | v_call | cdr3_aa | cdr3_nt
TRBD1 | once | TRBJ1-1 | 16 | TRBV13 | CASSFGTAFMNTEAFF | TGTGCCAGCAGCTTTGGGACAGCTTTCATGAACACTGAAGCTTTCTTT
NA | NA | TRBJ2-5 | 14 | TRBV3-1/TRBV3-2 | CASSPRQGGETQYF | TGTGCCAGCAGCCCCCGACAGGGAGGTGAGACCCAGTACTTC
TRBD1 | NA | TRBJ2-7 | 14 | TRBV4-1 | CASSQQIRQGEQYF | TGCGCCAGCAGCCAACAGATAAGACAGGGCGAGCAGTACTTC
TRBD1 | NA | TRBJ1-2 | 13 | TRBV5-4 | CASSPDRGIGYTF | TGTGCCAGCAGTCCCGACAGGGGTATTGGCTACACCTTC
TRBD1 | NA | TRBJ1-6 | 14 | TRBV2 | CASAWTGLNSPLHF | TGTGCCAGTGCGTGGACAGGGCTTAATTCACCCCTCCACTTT
TRBD2 | NA | TRBJ2-3 | 16 | TRBV7-2 | CASSPGTRRETDTQYF | TGTGCCAGCAGCCCGGGGACTAGGAGGGAGACAGATACGCAGTATTTT
TRBD1 | NA | TRBJ1-3 | 13 | TRBV7-6 | CASSLTGVDTIYF | TGTGCCAGCAGCCTGACAGGGGTAGACACCATATATTTT
TRBD1 | NA | TRBJ1-4 | 18 | TRBV5-1 | CASSLGQGLLATNEKLFF | TGCGCCAGCAGCTTGGGACAGGGGCTCCTTGCAACTAATGAAAAACTGTTTTTT
TRBD2 | NA | TRBJ2-2 | 18 | TRBV4-3 | CASRLTASGGMNTGELFF | TGCGCCAGCAGGTTGACGGCTAGCGGGGGAATGAACACCGGGGAGCTGTTTTTT
NA | NA | TRBJ1-1 | 12 | TRBV6-5 | CASSQDTNQAFF | TGTGCCAGCAGCCAGGACACAAACCAAGCTTTCTTT
TRBD1 | few | TRBJ1-4 | 13 | TRBV10-2 | CASSRQGHEKLFF | TGCGCCAGCAGTCGACAGGGTCATGAAAAACTGTTTTTT
NA | few | TRBJ2-1 | 15 | TRBV6-1 | CASSELGGKYNEQFF | TGTGCCAGCAGTGAATTAGGGGGTAAATACAATGAGCAGTTCTTC
NA | once | TRBJ1-1 | 14 | TRBV5-1 | CASSQARGDTEAFF | TGCGCCAGCAGCCAAGCCCGGGGGGACACTGAAGCTTTCTTT
TRBD1 | NA | TRBJ1-2 | 16 | TRBV6-2/TRBV6-3 | CASSYSKGQTNYGYTF | TGTGCCAGCAGTTACTCCAAGGGACAGACTAACTATGGCTACACCTTC
TRBD1 | NA | TRBJ2-5 | 15 | TRBV18 | CASSPGQGSQETQYF | TGTGCCAGCTCACCCGGACAGGGGAGTCAAGAGACCCAGTACTTC
NA | NA | TRBJ1-3 | 18 | TRBV9 | CASSVGSQAAQSGNTIYF | TGTGCCAGCAGCGTAGGGTCTCAGGCAGCTCAATCTGGAAACACCATATATTTT
NA | NA | TRBJ2-7 | 11 | TRBV3-1/TRBV3-2 | CPHRSVHEQYF | TGTCCTCACCGTTCTGTCCACGAGCAGTACTTC
TRBD1 | NA | TRBJ2-1 | 12 | TRBV6-1 | CASSEPGQGEFF | TGTGCCAGCAGTGAGCCGGGACAGGGTGAGTTCTTC
TRBD1 | NA | TRBJ1-5 | 16 | TRBV5-5 | CASSPGQGKWSQPQHF | TGTGCCAGCAGCCCGGGACAGGGGAAATGGAGTCAGCCCCAGCATTTT
TRBD2 | NA | TRBJ2-1 | 14 | TRBV14 | CASSTAGGYNEQFF | TGTGCCAGCAGCACAGCGGGAGGTTACAATGAGCAGTTCTTC
NA | once | TRBJ2-7 | 12 | TRBV11-2 | CASSFRVGEQYF | TGTGCCAGCAGCTTTAGGGTTGGAGAGCAGTACTTC
NA | NA | TRBJ1-6 | 14 | TRBV5-1 | CASSLRTVNSPLHF | TGCGCCAGCAGCTTAAGGACAGTGAATTCACCCCTCCACTTT
NA | NA | TRBJ1-3 | 14 | TRBV5-6 | CASSLGSSGNTIYF | TGTGCCAGCAGCTTGGGTTCCTCTGGAAACACCATATATTTT
NA | NA | TRBJ2-3 | 16 | TRBV9 | CASSVVGGRLLDTQYF | TGTGCCAGCAGCGTAGTTGGTGGACGGTTGCTAGATACGCAGTATTTT
NA | NA | TRBJ1-1 | 13 | TRBV19 | CASSIADIDEAFF | TGTGCCAGTAGTATAGCTGACATAGATGAAGCTTTCTTT
NA | NA | TRBJ1-2 | 15 | TRBV7-9 | CASSLASAGALSYTF | TGTGCCAGCAGCTTAGCGTCCGCAGGGGCTCTGAGCTACACCTTC
TRBD2 | NA | TRBJ2-5 | 15 | TRBV9 | CASTPGLAGTETQYF | TGTGCCAGCACCCCGGGACTAGCGGGGACAGAGACCCAGTACTTC